The clone carrying this T cell receptor (beta chain) was counted ten times or more. Sample donors were healthy Caucasian individuals that came from Russia, aged about 6 to 95. Isolation per sample recovered at least 7 million PBMCs. It was with a sample-barcoded 5' primer and a J-beta primer mix that a second PCR of about 6 to 12 cycles was run. TCRdb recomputed calls from the 5' RACE reads with MiXCR, one row per CDR3 protein. The repertoire holds roughly 1,100,000 distinct CDR3 sequences, with under 30% as singletons. This record comes from a study of blood T cells in healthy people across ages. The CDR3 runs to 15 residues. CDR1 LGHNA and CDR2 YSLEER come from the germline V gene. V lost 0 bases, J lost 2 bases, and 5 bases lay in between. These data were likewise used in another study, on T cells of mothers and their children. As reported in that work: The output of TCR recombination is shaped by thymic selection similarly in related and unrelated pairs. No T cell clones of persistent microchimeric origin were detected.

The source of this sequence is a girl aged 2 to 9 in good health. This rearrangement joins TRBV4-3 to TRBJ2-6; D call uncertain. Sequencing was carried out using blood. CDR3 in amino acids: CASSQDSAGANVLTF. The CDR3 DNA follows: TGCGCCAGCAGCCAAGACTCAGCTGGGGCCAACGTCCTGACTTTC.